This T cell receptor beta chain was obtained from a study of blood T cell repertoires in COVID-19. Background on the study: T cells, B-cell-depleted T cells, or PBMCs supplied cDNA or gDNA.

Seattle's enrolled individuals joined amid active infection and were then monitored longitudinally. This CDR3 contains 15 residues. V was shortened by 1 base and J by 3 bases, with 12 bases between the two germline ends. CDR1 and CDR2 from the germline V gene are SEHNR and FQNEAQ (reference sequence). Per the original data handling: Nucleated cell counts were estimated from reference gene primer amplification. Libraries were prepared by immunoSEQ multiplex PCR; TCRdb keeps only in-frame clonotypes and omits some of them. The V and J calls and clone size are taken from that table; D and trimming were inferred from the DNA. The profile shows about 270,000 clones, approximately 86% of them singletons.

The sequence derives from a woman aged 70 to 79 with COVID-19, enrolled during active disease. V usage is TRBV7-9 and J usage is TRBJ1-2; no clear D. Sample: peripheral blood. The CDR3 protein is CASSLELAQDYGYTF. DNA of the CDR3: TGTGCCAGCAGCTTAGAATTGGCTCAGGACTATGGCTACACCTTC.